The rows below give T cell receptor beta chains drawn from one sample of a study of post-analysis software for immune sequencing data. Via MiXCR, TCRdb re-called the PCR reads, giving one row per CDR3 protein. This sample has 600,000 to 750,000 distinct CDR3 sequences, with over 45% found just once. The sequenced sample was blood. These receptors originate from a girl aged 2 to 10 with multiple sclerosis. Both conserved end residues are part of each CDR3. The D gene is left open where the match is weak. Clone size, where shown, is once, few, many, or a class for clones that have expanded.

>.|.|TRBJ2-7|TRBV7-9
TGTGCCAGCAGCTTCCGTAACGAGCAGTACTTC
CASSFRNEQYF
>TRBD1|.|TRBJ2-1|TRBV10-2
TGCGCCAGCAGTGAGTCGACAGGGACAACCTACAATGAGCAGTTCTTC
CASSESTGTTYNEQFF
>.|.|TRBJ2-1|TRBV6-5
TGTGCCAGCAGTCACTGCCTTAATGAGCAGTTCTTC
CASSHCLNEQFF
>TRBD2|.|TRBJ2-7|TRBV10-3
TGTGCCATCTCCGAGGCGGGAGGGCCCCCCGAGCAGTACTTC
CAISEAGGPPEQYF
>.|.|TRBJ2-3|TRBV7-3
TGTGCCAGCAGCCCCGTCCTGGACCGGGCAGATACGCAGTATTTT
CASSPVLDRADTQYF
>.|.|TRBJ2-5|TRBV7-2
TGTGCCAGCAGCCCCCCTCGGACCCCCGAGGGGACCCAGTACTTC
CASSPPRTPEGTQYF
>TRBD1|.|TRBJ2-5|TRBV7-9
TGTGCCAGCAGCTCTACCACCGGGACAGGGGTTAATGAGCAGTACTTC
CASSSTTGTGVNEQYF
>.|.|TRBJ2-6|TRBV27
TGTGCCAGCAAGGCGAACTCTGGGGCCAACGTCCTGACTTTC
CASKANSGANVLTF
>TRBD1|.|TRBJ2-1|TRBV6-5
TGTGCCAGCAGCGTACAATGGACAGGTGGTTACAATGAGCGGTTCTTC
CASSVQWTGGYNERFF
>.|.|TRBJ2-1|TRBV10-3
TGTGCCATCGGCGGTACTAGCATCGATGAGCAGTTCTTC
CAIGGTSIDEQFF
>.|.|TRBJ2-5|TRBV6-5
TGTGCCAGCAGTTACTTCGGGAGAGGGCAGACCCAGTACTTC
CASSYFGRGQTQYF
>.|.|TRBJ2-2|TRBV29-1
TGCAGCGGGTCAGACAGGCTGACCGGGGAGCTGTTTTTT
CSGSDRLTGELFF
>.|.|TRBJ1-2|TRBV4-1
TGCGCCAGCAGTCAAGGCTGGGGGGCAGGAGGCTACACCTTC
CASSQGWGAGGYTF
>.|.|TRBJ2-3|TRBV2
TGTGCCAGCAGTGTCCAGGGGCGAGACACAGATACGCAGTATTTT
CASSVQGRDTDTQYF
>TRBD2|few|TRBJ2-3|TRBV20-1
TGCAGTGCTAGAAAGGCTAGCGGGTCAGATACGCAGTATTTT
CSARKASGSDTQYF
>TRBD1|.|TRBJ2-5|TRBV7-2
TGTGCCAGCAGCCCCGGACAGGGTGGAAGAAGGGAGACCCAGTACTTC
CASSPGQGGRRETQYF
>.|.|TRBJ1-5|TRBV4-1
TGCGCCAGCAGCCAAGATGGGGACACCCATGCGCCCCAGCATTTT
CASSQDGDTHAPQHF
>.|.|TRBJ2-7|TRBV4-1
TGCGCCAGCAGCCAACTTCGCGTCGGGTTAACAACCTACGAGCAGTACTTC
CASSQLRVGLTTYEQYF
>.|.|TRBJ1-5|TRBV6-5
TGTGCCAGCAGTAAAGGGGATCAGCCCCAGCATTTT
CASSKGDQPQHF
>TRBD2|few|TRBJ2-7|TRBV6-5
TGTGCCAGCAGGGCGGGACTAGCGGCCTCCTACGAGCAGTACTTC
CASRAGLAASYEQYF
>.|few|TRBJ2-4|TRBV7-9
TGTGCCAGCAGCTTAGCCGGGACGGAAAACATTCAGTACTTC
CASSLAGTENIQYF
>.|.|TRBJ2-7|TRBV28
TGTGCCAGCAGTTTGGCGGGGACGGTATCCTACGAGCAGTACTTC
CASSLAGTVSYEQYF
>TRBD1|.|TRBJ2-3|TRBV11-2
TGTGCCAGCAGTTTAGGGGCAGGGGGAGATACGCAGTATTTT
CASSLGAGGDTQYF
>TRBD1|.|TRBJ2-1|TRBV12-3/TRBV12-4
TGTGCCAGCAGTTTAGGGGGACAGGGACCCAATGAGCAGTTCTTC
CASSLGGQGPNEQFF
>.|.|TRBJ1-4|TRBV7-9
TGTGCCAGCAGCTTAGGAGTAACTAATGAAAAACTGTTTTTT
CASSLGVTNEKLFF